A selection of T cell receptor beta chains follows, all from one sample in a study of cytomegalovirus exposure and HLA in healthy donors. Assay used: immunoSEQ multiplex PCR; TCRdb lists only in-frame clones, some missing. The sample holds about 130,000 clones, 80% to 90% seen once. Specimen: PBMCs. The receptors stem from a woman between 18 and 29 years old in good health and CMV-seropositive. CDR3s leave out the opening cysteine and the closing phenylalanine or tryptophan. A D gene is named only where the DNA matches it firmly. Some rows mark clone size as missing; the rest say once, few, many or name a class of expanded clone.

d_gene: NA
abundance: NA
j_gene: TRBJ2-2
v_gene: TRBV6-1
CDR3aa: ASSEVAGLAGELF

d_gene: NA
abundance: NA
j_gene: TRBJ2-7
v_gene: TRBV6-1
CDR3aa: ASSEGGDSTEQY

d_gene: NA
abundance: NA
j_gene: TRBJ1-5
v_gene: TRBV6-5
CDR3aa: ASSYDRNNQPQH

d_gene: NA
abundance: NA
j_gene: TRBJ1-2
v_gene: TRBV2
CDR3aa: ASRRLANYGYT

d_gene: TRBD1
abundance: few
j_gene: TRBJ2-5
v_gene: TRBV29-1
CDR3aa: SARQGLETQY

d_gene: NA
abundance: once
j_gene: TRBJ1-4
v_gene: TRBV7-9
CDR3aa: ASSLGASGTANEKLF

d_gene: NA
abundance: NA
j_gene: TRBJ1-2
v_gene: TRBV7-2
CDR3aa: ASSLSGDYGYT

d_gene: NA
abundance: NA
j_gene: TRBJ2-7
v_gene: TRBV2
CDR3aa: ASRGGSYEQY

d_gene: NA
abundance: NA
j_gene: TRBJ1-2
v_gene: TRBV28
CDR3aa: AKLHGRVFVYGYT

d_gene: NA
abundance: NA
j_gene: TRBJ2-5
v_gene: TRBV5-1
CDR3aa: ASSFGSGQETQY

d_gene: NA
abundance: NA
j_gene: TRBJ1-4
v_gene: TRBV29-1
CDR3aa: SGGLGEKLF

d_gene: NA
abundance: NA
j_gene: TRBJ2-7
v_gene: TRBV29-1
CDR3aa: SVEGWRGRNEQY

d_gene: TRBD2
abundance: NA
j_gene: TRBJ2-2
v_gene: TRBV19
CDR3aa: ASSILPGTSGGVDTGELF

d_gene: NA
abundance: NA
j_gene: TRBJ1-1
v_gene: TRBV9
CDR3aa: ASSVDSGWTEAF